The clone carrying this T cell receptor (beta chain) was observed a handful of times. Its antigen remains unidentified. The data stem from a study of response to subunit inactivated influenza vaccine. Study-wide points: Authors suggested each seasonal influenza vaccination recruits few new T cells.

TCRdb fed the RT-PCR reads into MiXCR, producing one record per CDR3 protein. The table lists about 780,000 distinct CDR3 sequences, around a sixth of them singletons. This TCR came from a man aged 50 to 60 who received an inactivated influenza vaccine. The sequencing used PBMCs from blood, collected roughly 5 days after vaccination.

CDR3 coding DNA: TGTGCCAGCAGTATTCCCGACAGATCCGGGGAGCTGTTTTTT. Protein sequence: CASSIPDRSGELFF. The chain employs TRBV28 and TRBJ2-2; tentatively, D is TRBD1 (5 bases). The CDR3 is 14 amino acids. The V end was cut by 5 bases, the J end by 6 bases, with 13 bases between. Germline CDR1 is MDHEN and CDR2 is SYDVKM.